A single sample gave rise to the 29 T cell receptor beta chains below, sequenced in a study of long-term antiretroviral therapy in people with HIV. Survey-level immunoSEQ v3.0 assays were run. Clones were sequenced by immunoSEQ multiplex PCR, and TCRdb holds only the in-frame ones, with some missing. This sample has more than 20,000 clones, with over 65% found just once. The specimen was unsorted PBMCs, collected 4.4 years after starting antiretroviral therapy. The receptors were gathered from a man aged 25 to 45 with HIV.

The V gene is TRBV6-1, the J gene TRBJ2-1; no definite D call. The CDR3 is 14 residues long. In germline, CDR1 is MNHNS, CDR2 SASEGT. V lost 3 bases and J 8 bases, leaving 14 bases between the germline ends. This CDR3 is CASSDSPEVHEQFF. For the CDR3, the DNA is TGTGCCAGCAGTGACTCGCCTGAGGTACATGAGCAGTTCTTC.

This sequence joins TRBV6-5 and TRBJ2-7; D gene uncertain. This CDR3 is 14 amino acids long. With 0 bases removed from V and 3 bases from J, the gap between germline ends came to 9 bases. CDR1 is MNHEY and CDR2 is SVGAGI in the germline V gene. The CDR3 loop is CASSYSRRSYEQYF. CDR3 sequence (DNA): TGTGCCAGCAGTTACTCGCGCAGGAGCTACGAGCAGTACTTC.

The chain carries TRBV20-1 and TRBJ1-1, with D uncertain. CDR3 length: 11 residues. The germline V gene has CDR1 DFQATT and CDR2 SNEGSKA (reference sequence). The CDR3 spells CRPLRGTEAFF. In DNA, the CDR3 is TGCAGACCCCTCCGAGGCACTGAAGCTTTCTTT.

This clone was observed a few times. DNA for the CDR3: TGTGCCAGCAGTGCGTCCCAGGGGAGGGTTGAAAAACTGTTTTTT. Translating gives CASSASQGRVEKLFF. V usage is TRBV6-1 and J usage is TRBJ1-4; tentative D call: TRBD1 (6 bases). The ends were cut back, 4 bases at V and 7 bases at J, with 16 bases in the middle. CDR3 size: 15 residues. Germline lookup yields CDR1 MNHNS and CDR2 SASEGT.

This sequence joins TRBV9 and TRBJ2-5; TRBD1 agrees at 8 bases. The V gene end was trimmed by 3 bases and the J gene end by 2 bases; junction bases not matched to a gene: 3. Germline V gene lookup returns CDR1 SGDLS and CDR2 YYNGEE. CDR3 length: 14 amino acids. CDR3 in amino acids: CASSAHRGQETQYF. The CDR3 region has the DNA TGTGCCAGCAGCGCGCACAGGGGGCAAGAGACCCAGTACTTC.

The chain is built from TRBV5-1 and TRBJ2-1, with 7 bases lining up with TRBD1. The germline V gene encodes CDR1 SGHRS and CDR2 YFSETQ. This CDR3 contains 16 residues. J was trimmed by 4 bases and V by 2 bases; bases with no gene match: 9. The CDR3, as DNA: TGCGCCAGCAGCTTCTTACAGGGGACGGTTTACAATGAGCAGTTCTTC. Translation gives CASSFLQGTVYNEQFF.

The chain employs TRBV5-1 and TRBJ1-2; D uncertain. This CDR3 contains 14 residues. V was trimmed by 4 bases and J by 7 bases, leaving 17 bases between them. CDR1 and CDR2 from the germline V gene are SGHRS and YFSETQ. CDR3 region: CASSPEGLPTGYTF. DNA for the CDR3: TGCGCCAGCAGCCCTGAAGGCCTCCCAACTGGCTACACCTTC. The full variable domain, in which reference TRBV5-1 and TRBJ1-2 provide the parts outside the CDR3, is KAGVTQTPRYLIKTRGQQVTLSCSPISGHRSVSWYQQTPGQGLQFLFEYFSETQRNKGNFPGRFSGRQFSNSRSEMNVSTLELGDSALYLCASSPEGLPTGYTFGSGTRLTVV.

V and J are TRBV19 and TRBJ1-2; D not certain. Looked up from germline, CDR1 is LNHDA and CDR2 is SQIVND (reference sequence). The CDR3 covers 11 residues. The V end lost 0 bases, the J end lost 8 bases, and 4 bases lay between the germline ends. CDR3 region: CASSIERGYTF. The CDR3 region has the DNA TGTGCCAGTAGTATAGAGAGGGGCTACACCTTC.

CDR3 residues: CATSTGGGTEAFF. The CDR3, as DNA: TGTGCCACCTCGACCGGGGGAGGGACTGAAGCTTTCTTT. The V and J genes are TRBV2 and TRBJ1-1; the D gene is possibly TRBD1 (5 bases). CDR1 and CDR2 (germline): SNHLY, FYNNEI. The CDR3 totals 13 residues. The V end lost 10 bases, the J end lost 5 bases, and 17 bases lay between the germline ends.

For the CDR3, the DNA is TGTGCCAGCAGTGACTCCCTAGCGGGGGTAAATGAGCAGTTCTTC. This translates into CASSDSLAGVNEQFF. The V and J genes are TRBV6-4 and TRBJ2-1, with TRBD2 matching 10 bases. This CDR3 region has 15 residues. Germline V gene data show CDR1 as MRHNA and CDR2 as SNTAGT. V was clipped by 0 bases and J by 7 bases; unmatched bases: 3.

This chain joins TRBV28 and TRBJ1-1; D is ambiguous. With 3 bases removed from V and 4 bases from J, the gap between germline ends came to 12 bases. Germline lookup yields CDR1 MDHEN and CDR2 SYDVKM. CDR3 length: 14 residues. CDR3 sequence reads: CASSLVDQATEAFF. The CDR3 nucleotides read TGTGCCAGCAGTTTGGTTGACCAAGCCACTGAAGCTTTCTTT.

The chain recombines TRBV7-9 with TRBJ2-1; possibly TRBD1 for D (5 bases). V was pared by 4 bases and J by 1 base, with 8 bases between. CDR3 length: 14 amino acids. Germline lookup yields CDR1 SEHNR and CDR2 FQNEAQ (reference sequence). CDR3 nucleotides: TGTGCCAGCAGCTGGGCAGGGTCCTACAATGAGCAGTTCTTC. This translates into CASSWAGSYNEQFF.

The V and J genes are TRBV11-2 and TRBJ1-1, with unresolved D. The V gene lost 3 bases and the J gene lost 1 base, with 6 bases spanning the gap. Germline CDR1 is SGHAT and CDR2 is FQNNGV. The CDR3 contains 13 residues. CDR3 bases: TGTGCCAGCAGCTTTCGGGCGAACACTGAAGCTTTCTTT. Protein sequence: CASSFRANTEAFF.

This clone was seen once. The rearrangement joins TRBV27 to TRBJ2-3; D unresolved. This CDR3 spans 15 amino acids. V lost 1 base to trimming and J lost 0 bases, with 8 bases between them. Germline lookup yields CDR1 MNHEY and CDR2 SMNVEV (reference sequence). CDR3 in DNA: TGTGCCAGCAGTTTATATAGTGTAAGCACAGATACGCAGTATTTT. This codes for CASSLYSVSTDTQYF.

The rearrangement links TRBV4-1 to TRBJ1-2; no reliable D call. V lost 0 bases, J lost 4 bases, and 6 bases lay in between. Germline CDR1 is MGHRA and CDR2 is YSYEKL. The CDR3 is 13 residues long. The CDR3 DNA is TGCGCCAGCAGCCAAGATGGCAGCTATGGCTACACCTTC. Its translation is CASSQDGSYGYTF.

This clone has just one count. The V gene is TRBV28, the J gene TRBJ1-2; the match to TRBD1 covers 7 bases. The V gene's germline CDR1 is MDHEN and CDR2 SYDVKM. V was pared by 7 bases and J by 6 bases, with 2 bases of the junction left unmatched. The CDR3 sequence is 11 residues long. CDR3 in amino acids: CASKTGNGYTF. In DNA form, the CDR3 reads TGTGCCAGCAAGACAGGGAATGGCTACACCTTC.

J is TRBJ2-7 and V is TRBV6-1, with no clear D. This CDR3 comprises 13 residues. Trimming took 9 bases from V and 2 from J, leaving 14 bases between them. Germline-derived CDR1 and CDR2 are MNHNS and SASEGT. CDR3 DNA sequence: TGTGCCAGTTTAAGCCCCTTTGCCTACGAGCAGTACTTC. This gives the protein CASLSPFAYEQYF.

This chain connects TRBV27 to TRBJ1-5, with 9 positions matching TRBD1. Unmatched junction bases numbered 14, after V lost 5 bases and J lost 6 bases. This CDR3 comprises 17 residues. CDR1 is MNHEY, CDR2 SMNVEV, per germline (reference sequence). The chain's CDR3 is CASSIFIGQGIVQPQHF. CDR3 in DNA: TGTGCCAGCAGTATCTTTATTGGACAGGGGATTGTTCAGCCCCAGCATTTT.

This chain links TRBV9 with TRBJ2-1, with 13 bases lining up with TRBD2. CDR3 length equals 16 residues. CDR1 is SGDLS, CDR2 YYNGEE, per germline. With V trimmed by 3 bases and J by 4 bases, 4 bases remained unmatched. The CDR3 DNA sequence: TGTGCCAGCAGCGGTACTAGCGGGAGGGCTTACAATGAGCAGTTCTTC. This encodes CASSGTSGRAYNEQFF.

The CDR3 DNA reads TGTGCCAGCAGTGAGGGGGGGAGTTACGAGCAGTACTTC. Its translation: CASSEGGSYEQYF. The rearrangement links TRBV6-1 to TRBJ2-7, with 7 positions matching TRBD2. The CDR3 runs 13 residues. CDR1 and CDR2 from the germline V gene are MNHNS and SASEGT. The junction had 3 bases not matched to a gene; V was cut back by 3 bases and J by 4 bases.

CDR3 DNA: TGTGCCATCAGGTCAGGGACCCAAGAGACCCAGTACTTC. This gives the protein CAIRSGTQETQYF. The chain links TRBV10-3 to TRBJ2-5; D possibly uses TRBD1 or TRBD2 (5 bases each). Germline CDR1 ENHRY, CDR2 SYGVKD. The CDR3 has 13 amino acids. The V end was cut by 6 bases, the J end by 1 base, with 9 bases between.

The CDR3 region is CSVPTGYEQFF. DNA for the CDR3: TGCAGTGTACCGACAGGGTATGAGCAGTTCTTC. The rearrangement joins TRBV20-1 to TRBJ2-1, with 7 bases aligning to TRBD1. CDR3 length equals 11 residues. The germline gives CDR1 DFQATT, CDR2 SNEGSKA (reference sequence). V lost 7 bases and J lost 8; bases outside the gene matches: 5.

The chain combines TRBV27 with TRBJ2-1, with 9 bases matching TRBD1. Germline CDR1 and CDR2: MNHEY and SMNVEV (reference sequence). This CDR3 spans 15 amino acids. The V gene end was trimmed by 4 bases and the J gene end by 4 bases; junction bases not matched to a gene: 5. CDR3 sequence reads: CASSSTGGAYNEQFF. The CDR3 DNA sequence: TGTGCCAGCAGTTCGACAGGGGGGGCGTACAATGAGCAGTTCTTC.

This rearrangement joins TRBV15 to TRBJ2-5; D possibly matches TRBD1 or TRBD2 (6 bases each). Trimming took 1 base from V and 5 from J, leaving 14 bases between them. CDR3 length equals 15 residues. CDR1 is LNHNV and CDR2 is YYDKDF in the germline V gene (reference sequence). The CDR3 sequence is CATSRVGGALETQYF. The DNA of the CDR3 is TGTGCCACCAGCAGAGTCGGGGGCGCACTTGAGACCCAGTACTTC.

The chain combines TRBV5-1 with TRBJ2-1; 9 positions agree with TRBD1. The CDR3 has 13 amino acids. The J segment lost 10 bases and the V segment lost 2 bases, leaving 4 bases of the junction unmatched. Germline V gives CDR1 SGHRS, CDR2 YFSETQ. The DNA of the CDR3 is TGCGCCAGCAGCTTTAACAGGGGGCAAGAGCAGTTCTTC. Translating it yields CASSFNRGQEQFF.

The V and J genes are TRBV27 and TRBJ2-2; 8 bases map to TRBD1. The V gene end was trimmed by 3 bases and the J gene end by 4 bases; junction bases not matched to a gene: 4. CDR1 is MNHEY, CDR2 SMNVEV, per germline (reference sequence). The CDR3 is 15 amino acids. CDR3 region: CASSFNTGGTGELFF. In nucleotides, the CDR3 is TGTGCCAGCAGTTTTAATACAGGGGGCACCGGGGAGCTGTTTTTT.

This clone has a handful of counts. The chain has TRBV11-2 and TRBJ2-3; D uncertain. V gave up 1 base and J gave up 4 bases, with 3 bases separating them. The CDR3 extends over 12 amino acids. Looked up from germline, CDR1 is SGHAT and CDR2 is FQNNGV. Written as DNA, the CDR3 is TGTGCCAGCAGCTTAGGGTCAGATACGCAGTATTTT. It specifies CASSLGSDTQYF. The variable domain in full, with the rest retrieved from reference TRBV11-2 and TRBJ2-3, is EAGVAQSPRYKIIEKRQSVAFWCNPISGHATLYWYQQILGQGPKLLIQFQNNGVVDDSQLPKDRFSAERLKGVDSTLKIQPAKLEDSAVYLCASSLGSDTQYFGPGTRLTVL.

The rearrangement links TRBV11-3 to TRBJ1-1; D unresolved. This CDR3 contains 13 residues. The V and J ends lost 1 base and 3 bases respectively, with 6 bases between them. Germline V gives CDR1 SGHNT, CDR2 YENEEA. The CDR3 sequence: CASSLGGHTEAFF. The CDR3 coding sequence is TGTGCCAGCAGCTTAGGAGGGCACACTGAAGCTTTCTTT.

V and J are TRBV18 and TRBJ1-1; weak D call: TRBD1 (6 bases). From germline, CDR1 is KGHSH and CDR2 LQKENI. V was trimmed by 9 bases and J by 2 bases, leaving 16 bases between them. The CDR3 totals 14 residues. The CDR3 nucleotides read TGTGCCAGTCGTGCAGGGGTCCTTAACACTGAAGCTTTCTTT. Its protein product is CASRAGVLNTEAFF.